This T cell receptor (beta chain) was sequenced during a study of blood T cell repertoires in COVID-19. About the research overall: The United States, Italy and Spain supplied acute and convalescent COVID-19 samples. T cells, B-cell-depleted T cells, or PBMCs supplied cDNA or gDNA.

Sequenced by immunoSEQ multiplex PCR; TCRdb stores in-frame clones only, minus some. The table has more than 110,000 clones, around four fifths seen once. This clone was seen only a few times. This clonotype originated in a woman aged 45-65 years who had recovered from COVID-19. What was sequenced was PBMCs or T cells enriched from blood (not recorded which).

The CDR3 protein is CASSETQGASSPLHF. The CDR3 nucleotides read TGTGCCAGCTCGGAGACACAGGGGGCTAGTTCACCCCTCCACTTT. The V gene is TRBV18, the J gene TRBJ1-6; 9 bases map to TRBD1. This CDR3 is built from 15 residues. Germline CDR1 reads KGHSH; CDR2 reads LQKENI. Germline trimming cut 6 bases from V and 9 bases from J; bases unmatched to any gene: 9.